A single sample gave rise to the 3 T cell receptor beta chains below, sequenced in a study of blood T cell repertoires in COVID-19. This table comes from immunoSEQ multiplex PCR, and its TCRdb copy is limited to in-frame clones, with some not included. The repertoire has roughly 46,000 clones, about 85% of them found once; the top ten carry around 3.1%. Source material: PBMCs or T cells enriched from blood (not recorded which). These receptors were collected from a woman between 50 and 59 years old who had recovered from COVID-19.

The chain is built from TRBV11-2 and TRBJ2-4; 9 bases line up with TRBD2. The CDR3 is made up of 15 amino acids. The ends lost 4 bases at V and 8 bases at J; junction bases unmatched: 9. Per germline, CDR1 SGHAT and CDR2 FQNNGV. CDR3 bases: TGTGCCAGCAGCTCCCAATCTAGCGGGATGTACATTCAGTACTTC. Its protein product is CASSSQSSGMYIQYF. Combining the CDR3 with reference TRBV11-2 and TRBJ2-4 gives the whole variable domain EAGVAQSPRYKIIEKRQSVAFWCNPISGHATLYWYQQILGQGPKLLIQFQNNGVVDDSQLPKDRFSAERLKGVDSTLKIQPAKLEDSAVYLCASSSQSSGMYIQYFGAGTRLSVL.

The chain couples TRBV21-1 to TRBJ2-2; the tabulated D call, TRBD2, remains unverified against the DNA. TRBV21-1 is noted as a pseudogene. This CDR3 has 18 amino acids. CDR3 sequence: CASSNQPGLAGDTGELFF. CDR3 DNA sequence: TGTGCCAGCAGCAACCAACCCGGACTAGCGGGAGATACCGGGGAGCTGTTTTTT.

The rearrangement uses TRBV7-6 and TRBJ2-7; possibly TRBD2 for D (5 bases). The germline V gene encodes CDR1 SGHVS and CDR2 FNYEAQ. This CDR3 is built from 14 residues. V was trimmed by 6 bases and J by 1 base, leaving 13 bases between them. This CDR3 reads CASSSGGSSYEQYF. CDR3 bases: TGTGCCAGCAGTTCGGGCGGGTCTTCCTACGAGCAGTACTTC. The full variable domain, with the rest looked up from reference TRBV7-6 and TRBJ2-7, is GAGVSQSPRYKVTKRGQDVALRCDPISGHVSLYWYRQALGQGPEFLTYFNYEAQQDKSGLPNDRFSAERPEGSISTLTIQRTEQRDSAMYRCASSSGGSSYEQYFGPGTRLTVT.